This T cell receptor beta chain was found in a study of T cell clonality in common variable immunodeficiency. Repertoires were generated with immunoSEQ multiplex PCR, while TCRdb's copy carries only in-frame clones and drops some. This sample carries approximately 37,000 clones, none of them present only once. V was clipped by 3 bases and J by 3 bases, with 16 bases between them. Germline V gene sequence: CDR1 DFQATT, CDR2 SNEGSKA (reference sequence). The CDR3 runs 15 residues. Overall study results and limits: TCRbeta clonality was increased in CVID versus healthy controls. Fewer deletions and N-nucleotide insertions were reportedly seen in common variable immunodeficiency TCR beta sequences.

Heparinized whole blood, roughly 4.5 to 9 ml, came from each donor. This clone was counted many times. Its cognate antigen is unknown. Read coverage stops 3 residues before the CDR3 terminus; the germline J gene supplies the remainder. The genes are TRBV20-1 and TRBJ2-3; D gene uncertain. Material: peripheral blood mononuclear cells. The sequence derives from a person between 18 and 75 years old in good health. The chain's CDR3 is CSASVPSDETDTQYF. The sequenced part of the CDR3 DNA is TGCAGTGCTAGCGTTCCTAGTGATGAGACAGATACG.